The 5 T cell receptor beta chains presented below share a single source sample, sequenced in a study of graft-versus-host responses after intestinal transplantation. Assay: immunoSEQ multiplex PCR; the TCRdb copy retains only in-frame clones and omits some. The sample yields about 50,000 clones, about 90% seen once. These TCRs' antigens remain unknown. Sequenced material: unstimulated CD4+ T cells sorted from spleen or lymph node cells, taken before transplant. These receptors were collected from a human donor who was the organ donor for an intestinal transplant.

This chain joins TRBV19 and TRBJ2-7, with 8 bases fitting TRBD2. This CDR3 region has 12 residues. Germline assignment: CDR1 LNHDA and CDR2 SQIVND (reference sequence). Trimming at V came to 8 bases and at J to 9 bases, leaving 9 bases not matched to a gene. The CDR3 here is CASSPAGAVQYF. The CDR3 DNA is TGTGCCAGTTCCCCAGCGGGAGCGGTGCAGTACTTC.

V and J are TRBV29-1 and TRBJ2-2; D is perhaps TRBD1 (8 bases). Trimming stripped 7 bases from V and 3 bases from J, with 15 bases between. CDR1 and CDR2 from the germline V gene are SQVTM and ANQGSEA. The CDR3 loop spans 14 amino acids. The CDR3 reads CSERQGRDTGELFF. The CDR3 region has the DNA TGCAGCGAACGACAGGGGAGGGACACCGGGGAGCTGTTTTTT.

The chain combines TRBV6-4 with TRBJ2-1; tentatively, D is TRBD2 (6 bases). The ends were cut back, 4 bases at V and 0 bases at J, with 16 bases in the middle. This CDR3 spans 17 amino acids. The germline V gene has CDR1 MRHNA and CDR2 SNTAGT. The CDR3 nucleotides are TGTGCCAGCAGTGGGCGCTCCGGGAGCTTCTCCTACAATGAGCAGTTCTTC. This gives the protein CASSGRSGSFSYNEQFF.

J is TRBJ2-4 and V is TRBV7-2, with D possibly being TRBD1 (5 bases). This CDR3 is 16 amino acids long. The V and J ends lost 5 bases and 0 bases respectively, with 14 bases between them. The germline V gene has CDR1 SGHTA and CDR2 FQGNSA. The CDR3 DNA reads as TGTGCCAGCAGCGTTACTGTGGGGCTAGCCAAAAACATTCAGTACTTC. It specifies CASSVTVGLAKNIQYF.

V usage is TRBV28 and J usage is TRBJ2-3, with D possibly TRBD1 on 5 matching bases. CDR1 and CDR2 (germline): MDHEN, SYDVKM. V lost 2 bases and J 0 bases, leaving 12 bases between the germline ends. There are 16 residues in the CDR3. CDR3 protein: CASSLTGRLSTDTQYF. DNA for the CDR3: TGTGCCAGCAGTTTAACAGGTCGCCTTAGCACAGATACGCAGTATTTT. The full variable domain, rest sourced from reference TRBV28 and TRBJ2-3, is DVKVTQSSRYLVKRTGEKVFLECVQDMDHENMFWYRQDPGLGLRLIYFSYDVKMKEKGDIPEGYSVSREKKERFSLILESASTNQTSMYLCASSLTGRLSTDTQYFGPGTRLTVL.